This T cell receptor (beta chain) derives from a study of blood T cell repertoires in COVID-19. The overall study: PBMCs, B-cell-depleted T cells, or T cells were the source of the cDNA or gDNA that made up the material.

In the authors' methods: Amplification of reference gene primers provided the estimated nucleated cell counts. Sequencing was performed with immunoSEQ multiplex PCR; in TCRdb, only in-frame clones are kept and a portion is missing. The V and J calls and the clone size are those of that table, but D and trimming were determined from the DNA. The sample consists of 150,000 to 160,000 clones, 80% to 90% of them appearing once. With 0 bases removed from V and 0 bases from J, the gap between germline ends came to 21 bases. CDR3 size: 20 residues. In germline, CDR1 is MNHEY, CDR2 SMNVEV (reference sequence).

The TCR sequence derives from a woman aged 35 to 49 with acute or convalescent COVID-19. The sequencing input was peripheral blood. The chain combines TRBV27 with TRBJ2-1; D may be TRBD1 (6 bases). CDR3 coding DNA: TGTGCCAGCAGTTTATCGGGACCGGGACATTACGTTAGCTCCTACAATGAGCAGTTCTTC. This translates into CASSLSGPGHYVSSYNEQFF.